This TCR beta chain was recovered during a study of a mutant IDH1 vaccine in newly diagnosed glioma. The time point: baseline, week 1 (first vaccination visit). Described treatment: pre-vaccination baseline after standard-of-care therapy. Sequencing was performed with immunoSEQ multiplex PCR; in TCRdb, only in-frame clones are kept and a portion is missing. The sample has 40,000 or so clones, around 78% seen once. CDR1 and CDR2 from the germline V gene are MNHGY and SVAAGI. The germline V and J ends were trimmed by 2 bases and 2 bases, with 7 bases remaining between them. This CDR3 spans 15 amino acids.

This clonotype originated in a man aged 35-49 years with glioma. Some clones in this sample may be carry-over from other donors' samples. The chain links TRBV6-9 to TRBJ1-6; D gene uncertain. The sample here was PBMCs, taken from a glioma patient treated with radiotherapy, temozolomide or both. The CDR3 spells CASSYAGTYNSPLHF. The CDR3 nucleotides are TGTGCCAGCAGTTATGCGGGGACCTATAATTCACCCCTCCACTTT.